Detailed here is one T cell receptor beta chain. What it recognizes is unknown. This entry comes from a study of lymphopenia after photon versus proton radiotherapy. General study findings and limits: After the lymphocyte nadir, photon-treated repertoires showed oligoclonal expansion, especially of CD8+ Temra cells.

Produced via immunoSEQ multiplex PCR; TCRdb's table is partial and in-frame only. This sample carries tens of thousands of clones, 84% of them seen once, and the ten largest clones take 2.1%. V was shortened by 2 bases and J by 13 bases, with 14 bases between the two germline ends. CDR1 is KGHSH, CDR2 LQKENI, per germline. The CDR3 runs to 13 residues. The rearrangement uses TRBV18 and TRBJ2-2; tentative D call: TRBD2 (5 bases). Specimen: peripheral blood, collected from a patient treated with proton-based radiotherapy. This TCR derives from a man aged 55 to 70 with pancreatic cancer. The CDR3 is CASSPRTFEGLFF. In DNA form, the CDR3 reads TGTGCCAGCTCACCAAGGACGTTCGAGGGGCTGTTTTTT.